This T cell receptor beta chain was identified during a study of monozygotic twins with inflammatory bowel disease. Study results and limitations: Researchers reported no repertoire similarity difference between concordant and discordant twins, possibly from limited power.

As to this clonotype: No antigen is known for it.

Eight separate reactions for every sample produced the cDNA. Each UMI harboured a 6-nucleotide sample barcode and was appended via template switching. Nested amplification of TCRalpha and TCRbeta cDNA involved two PCRs of around 15 and 9 cycles. Reanalyzing the 5' RACE reads, TCRdb keeps one entry per CDR3 protein, without DNA. The sample table includes roughly 160,000 distinct CDR3 sequences. Sequenced input: blood. The clonotype originates from a human donor with ulcerative colitis or Crohn's disease, or a healthy co-twin of an affected twin (not recorded which).

Here the CDR3 reads CASSSARPYSPLHF. The V gene is TRBV28, the J gene TRBJ1-6. This CDR3 has 14 amino acids. Germline V CDR1 and CDR2: MDHEN, SYDVKM.